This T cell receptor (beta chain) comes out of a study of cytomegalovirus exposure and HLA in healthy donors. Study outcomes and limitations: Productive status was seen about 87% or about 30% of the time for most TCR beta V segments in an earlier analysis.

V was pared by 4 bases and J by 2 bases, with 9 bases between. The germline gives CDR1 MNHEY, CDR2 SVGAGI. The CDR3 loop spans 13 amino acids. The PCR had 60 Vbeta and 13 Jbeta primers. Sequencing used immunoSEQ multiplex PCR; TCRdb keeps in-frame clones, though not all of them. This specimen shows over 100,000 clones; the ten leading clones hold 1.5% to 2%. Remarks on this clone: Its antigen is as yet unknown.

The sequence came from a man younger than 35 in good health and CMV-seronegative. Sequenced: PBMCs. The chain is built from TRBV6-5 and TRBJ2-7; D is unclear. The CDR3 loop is CASSSPVTYEQYF. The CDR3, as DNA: TGTGCCAGCAGTTCCCCAGTGACCTACGAGCAGTACTTC.